This T cell receptor (beta chain) was found in a study of identical twins. Findings of the study overall: Zero-insertion findings could be partly confounded by invariant cells (MAIT and iNKT cells).

This clonotype was recorded a few times. The antigen is unknown. Trimming pared 5 bases from V and 2 bases from J, leaving 15 bases between. CDR3 length: 15 amino acids. The V gene's germline CDR1 is SEHNR and CDR2 FQNEAQ (reference sequence). Addition of a universal primer site occurred through template switching, and cDNA carried unique molecular identifiers. TCRdb passed the 5' RACE reads through MiXCR, listing each CDR3 protein once. In the table there are 600,000 to 700,000 distinct CDR3 sequences, roughly 20% of which are singletons. These same data were also listed under a study on T cells expressing NK-cell markers. In that study: Whether expanded NKG2C+ T cell clones were HCMV-specific remained unclear.

Sample: PBMCs. This chain uses TRBV7-9 with TRBJ1-2, with D tentatively TRBD1 (6 bases). The TCR sequence derives from a woman aged 18-30 years in good health. The CDR3: CASSPGRDTNYGYTF. The CDR3 DNA sequence: TGTGCCAGCAGCCCCGGCCGGGACACCAACTATGGCTACACCTTC. The entire variable domain, with the rest obtained from reference TRBV7-9 and TRBJ1-2, is as follows: DTGVSQNPRHKITKRGQNVTFRCDPISEHNRLYWYRQTLGQGPEFLTYFQNEAQLEKSRLLSDRFSAERPKGSFSTLEIQRTEQGDSAMYLCASSPGRDTNYGYTFGSGTRLTVV.